Each of the 31 T cell receptor beta chains below was sequenced from the same sample in a study of blood T cell repertoires in COVID-19. Only in-frame clones appear in the TCRdb table, and some are missing; sequencing was by immunoSEQ multiplex PCR. The table has approximately 150,000 clones, under 95% seen once. The sequencing input was peripheral blood. Receptor source: a young man with COVID-19, enrolled during active disease.

The chain carries TRBV7-6 and TRBJ1-2, with 7 bases fitting TRBD1. Germline values: CDR1 SGHVS, CDR2 FNYEAQ. CDR3 length equals 14 residues. V lost 5 bases, J lost 6 bases, and 9 bases stayed unmatched. This chain's CDR3 is CASSPAGQADGYTF. Written as DNA, the CDR3 is TGTGCCAGCAGCCCGGCTGGACAGGCTGATGGCTACACCTTC.

As for this clone: Sequence at one end of the junction differs from germline and may be a read error. The chain recombines TRBV28 with TRBJ1-4, with 7 bases fitting TRBD1. The CDR3 has 16 amino acids. CDR1 MDHEN and CDR2 SYDVKM come from the germline V gene. CDR3: CASSPQTGKGNEKLLF. CDR3 coding DNA: TGTGCCAGCAGTCCCCAGACAGGGAAGGGTAATGAAAAACTGCTTTTT.

This clone occurred once. This chain joins TRBV20-1 and TRBJ2-7; weak D call: TRBD2 (5 bases). CDR1 and CDR2 from the germline V gene are DFQATT and SNEGSKA (reference sequence). The CDR3 consists of 14 residues. Deletions cut 3 bases from V and 3 bases from J, with 15 bases between. The DNA for the CDR3 is TGCAGTGCTAGTGGTCCAGCGGAATACTACGAGCAGTACTTC. It codes for CSASGPAEYYEQYF.

This chain uses TRBV19 with TRBJ2-2; D unclear. Trimming took 5 bases from V and 3 from J, leaving 7 bases between them. The CDR3 runs 13 residues. Germline V gene sequence: CDR1 LNHDA, CDR2 SQIVND (reference sequence). In nucleotides, the CDR3 is TGTGCCAGTAGTTACAGAGACACCGGGGAGCTGTTTTTT. As protein: CASSYRDTGELFF.

This clone came up a few times. J is TRBJ1-6 and V is TRBV6-1, with D unclear. This CDR3 has 14 amino acids. V was trimmed by 0 bases and J by 10 bases, leaving 10 bases between them. Per the germline V gene, CDR1 is MNHNS and CDR2 is SASEGT. CDR3 bases: TGTGCCAGCAGTGAAGCTTCAACAGAATCACCCCTCCACTTT. This gives the protein CASSEASTESPLHF.

The rearrangement links TRBV4-1 to TRBJ2-7, with 9 bases fitting TRBD1. Germline V CDR1 and CDR2: MGHRA, YSYEKL. The CDR3 is 16 amino acids. The ends lost 3 bases at V and 3 bases at J; junction bases unmatched: 9. The CDR3 region has the DNA TGCGCCAGCAGCCACACAGGGGGCGGCCCGGTCTACGAGCAGTACTTC. Protein product: CASSHTGGGPVYEQYF.

The sample holds one count of this clone. The V and J genes are TRBV6-5 and TRBJ2-7, with D possibly being TRBD1 (5 bases). This CDR3 has 15 amino acids. The ends were cut back, 4 bases at V and 3 bases at J, with 16 bases in the middle. CDR1 is MNHEY, CDR2 SVGAGI, per germline. The CDR3 protein is CASSWAQGSNYEQYF. CDR3 DNA sequence: TGTGCCAGCAGTTGGGCGCAGGGCTCCAACTACGAGCAGTACTTC.

The chain carries TRBV6-2 or TRBV6-3 and TRBJ2-7; 8 bases match TRBD2. Germline CDR1 reads MNHEY; CDR2 reads SVGEGT. The CDR3 consists of 15 residues. The ends lost 5 bases at V and 0 bases at J; junction bases unmatched: 6. The CDR3 loop reads CASSLTSGGSYEQYF. CDR3 nucleotides: TGTGCCAGCAGTCTTACTAGCGGTGGCTCCTACGAGCAGTACTTC.

This clone appeared once. CDR3 loop: CASSLLGGLTEAFF. CDR3 coding DNA: TGTGCCAGCAGCTTACTTGGGGGCTTAACTGAAGCTTTCTTT. The chain uses TRBV7-9 and TRBJ1-1, with D perhaps matching TRBD1 (6 bases). Germline CDR1 reads SEHNR; CDR2 reads FQNEAQ (reference sequence). The CDR3 spans 14 residues. The V end was cut by 2 bases, the J end by 5 bases, with 12 bases between. Variable domain in full (rest from reference TRBV7-9 and TRBJ1-1): DTGVSQNPRHKITKRGQNVTFRCDPISEHNRLYWYRQTLGQGPEFLTYFQNEAQLEKSRLLSDRFSAERPKGSFSTLEIQRTEQGDSAMYLCASSLLGGLTEAFFGQGTRLTVV.

The CDR3 DNA reads TGTGCCTGGAGCGTCGGGAGGGACGAGCAGTACTTC. It specifies CAWSVGRDEQYF. The genes are TRBV30 and TRBJ2-7; 8 bases agree with TRBD2. Germline values: CDR1 GTSNPN, CDR2 SVGIG (reference sequence). J lost 5 bases, V lost 3 bases, and 3 bases had no gene match. This CDR3 is 12 amino acids long. The full variable domain, rest sourced from reference TRBV30 and TRBJ2-7, is SQTIHQWPATLVQPVGSPLSLECTVEGTSNPNLYWYRQAAGRGLQLLFYSVGIGQISSEVPQNLSASRPQDRQFILSSKKLLLSDSGFYLCAWSVGRDEQYFGPGTRLTVT.

The chain carries TRBV3-1 (or the pseudogene TRBV3-2) and TRBJ2-7; TRBD2 matches at 7 bases. This CDR3 region has 14 residues. After removal of 4 bases from V and 3 bases from J, the junction contained 6 bases not matched to a gene. From germline, CDR1 is LGHDT and CDR2 YNNKEL (reference sequence). CDR3 bases: TGTGCCAGCAGCCCAGGGAGGGCCCACTACGAGCAGTACTTC. Its translation: CASSPGRAHYEQYF.

The rearrangement joins TRBV27 to TRBJ2-7; TRBD1 matches 7 bases. Trimming removed 5 bases from V and 1 base from J; junction bases left unmatched: 11. Germline CDR1 reads MNHEY; CDR2 reads SMNVEV (reference sequence). This CDR3 spans 16 amino acids. In DNA, the CDR3 is TGTGCCAGCAGTAGAAGACAGGGCCAAAAATCCTACGAGCAGTACTTC. Its protein is CASSRRQGQKSYEQYF.

The table lists this clone with a count of one. The CDR3 DNA is TGTGCCAGCAGCCCCCACAGGGTTGAGGGGCAGTTCTTC. Its translation is CASSPHRVEGQFF. This chain connects TRBV12-3 or TRBV12-4 to TRBJ2-1, with D perhaps TRBD1 (6 bases). The CDR3 runs 13 residues. The V and J ends lost 6 bases and 12 bases respectively, with 18 bases between them.

The rearrangement uses TRBV7-9 and TRBJ1-2; TRBD1 might be the D (5 bases). The germline V gene encodes CDR1 SEHNR and CDR2 FQNEAQ (reference sequence). V was pared by 5 bases and J by 8 bases, with 18 bases between. The CDR3 loop spans 14 amino acids. CDR3 sequence reads: CASSPPGGDRGYTF. The CDR3 bases are TGTGCCAGCAGCCCCCCGGGGGGGGATCGGGGCTACACCTTC.

The chain is built from TRBV4-3 and TRBJ1-5, with D perhaps matching TRBD1 (5 bases). Germline V gives CDR1 LGHNA, CDR2 YSLEER. Trimming removed 4 bases from V and 1 base from J, with 11 bases in between. The CDR3 spans 15 residues. CDR3 region: CASSRDRYSNQPQHF. The CDR3, as DNA: TGCGCCAGCAGCCGCGACAGATACAGCAATCAGCCCCAGCATTTT.

The chain couples TRBV9 to TRBJ2-7, with D maybe TRBD1 (6 bases). CDR3 size: 15 residues. V shed 4 bases and J shed 7 bases, with 21 bases lying between them. The germline gives CDR1 SGDLS, CDR2 YYNGEE. CDR3 bases: TGTGCCAGCAGCCCAGGCACAGGGAGTCGAGGAGAGCAGTACTTC. It is translated as CASSPGTGSRGEQYF.

The chain uses TRBV10-3 and TRBJ2-1, with a weak D call TRBD2 (5 bases). CDR3 length equals 14 residues. V was cut by 0 bases and J by 4 bases, with 7 bases left in between. From germline, CDR1 is ENHRY and CDR2 SYGVKD. CDR3: CAISESGLYNEQFF. DNA of the CDR3: TGTGCCATCAGTGAGTCAGGACTTTACAATGAGCAGTTCTTC.

This clone was seen more than once but under ten times. The chain links TRBV23-1 to TRBJ2-7; D unresolved. TRBV23-1 falls under the ORF class, with uncertain function. This CDR3 region has 14 residues. Trimming took off 6 bases at V and 5 bases at J, with 17 bases between the two ends. The CDR3 sequence is CASSPNYYSNEQYF. CDR3 in DNA: TGCGCCAGCAGCCCCAACTATTACTCAAACGAGCAGTACTTC.

The CDR3 sequence: CASSRLADLSSYNEQFF. The CDR3 DNA sequence: TGCGCCAGCAGCCGACTAGCGGATCTATCTTCCTACAATGAGCAGTTCTTC. The chain links TRBV5-1 to TRBJ2-1; 9 nucleotides line up with TRBD2. Germline V gives CDR1 SGHRS, CDR2 YFSETQ. V gave up 4 bases and J gave up 1 base; unmatched junction bases: 9. CDR3 length: 17 residues.

This clone was seen only once. The gene calls are TRBV27 and TRBJ2-4; D might be TRBD2 (5 bases). This CDR3 region has 17 residues. Trimming shortened V by 2 bases and J by 2 bases, and 16 bases separated the two germline ends. Germline V CDR1 and CDR2: MNHEY, SMNVEV (reference sequence). The CDR3 loop is CASSLVPPRGTKNIQYF. In nucleotides, the CDR3 is TGTGCCAGCAGTTTAGTACCCCCCCGAGGGACCAAAAACATTCAGTACTTC.

This sequence joins TRBV28 and TRBJ1-3; tentatively, D is TRBD1 (5 bases). V was trimmed by 5 bases and J by 7 bases, leaving 12 bases between them. There are 13 residues in the CDR3. In germline, CDR1 is MDHEN, CDR2 SYDVKM. The CDR3 sequence is CASSLRGGNTIYF. For the CDR3, the DNA is TGTGCCAGCAGTCTCCGGGGGGGTAACACCATATATTTT.

A word on this clone: The same CDR3 can be traced to other DNA sequences in this sample. V and J are TRBV28 and TRBJ2-1, with a tentative D call TRBD2 (6 bases). The CDR3 totals 12 residues. V lost 3 bases to trimming and J lost 6 bases, with 6 bases between them. Germline V gene data show CDR1 as MDHEN and CDR2 as SYDVKM. Here the CDR3 DNA reads TGTGCCAGCAGTTTGGGAGGCAATGAGCAGTTCTTC. It encodes CASSLGGNEQFF.

This chain uses TRBV28 with TRBJ1-2, with D tentatively TRBD1 (5 bases). The germline CDR1 and CDR2 sequences are MDHEN and SYDVKM. CDR3 length: 16 amino acids. Between the trimmed V and J ends, which lost 3 bases and 2 bases, there was a span of 16 bases. The CDR3 reads CASSFFARTLNYGYTF. The CDR3 bases are TGTGCCAGCAGTTTCTTCGCTCGGACACTAAACTATGGCTACACCTTC.

This clone was seen once. The chain has TRBV9 and TRBJ1-5; D unclear. Germline values: CDR1 SGDLS, CDR2 YYNGEE. Between the trimmed V and J ends, which lost 4 bases and 0 bases, there was a span of 11 bases. This CDR3 has 15 amino acids. As DNA, the CDR3 is TGTGCCAGCAGCCCGGGAGGCTATAGCAATCAGCCCCAGCATTTT. Its translation is CASSPGGYSNQPQHF.

J is TRBJ2-2 and V is TRBV11-2; D call uncertain. The CDR3 length is 14 residues. In germline, CDR1 is SGHAT, CDR2 FQNNGV. Trimming took off 1 base at V and 6 bases at J, with 9 bases between the two ends. CDR3 amino acids: CASSLGFGAGELFF. CDR3 DNA: TGTGCCAGCAGCTTAGGGTTTGGAGCCGGGGAGCTGTTTTTT.

V is TRBV28 and J is TRBJ1-5; 8 bases line up with TRBD1. The CDR3 has 18 amino acids. The ends lost 5 bases at V and 2 bases at J; junction bases unmatched: 14. Germline V gene data show CDR1 as MDHEN and CDR2 as SYDVKM. As DNA, the CDR3 is TGTGCCAGCAGTCCCTTAGACAGGGGCTGGTCGGGCAATCAGCCCCAGCATTTT. Its translation is CASSPLDRGWSGNQPQHF.

CDR3 nucleotide sequence: TGTGCCAGCAGCCCGGGGCAGGGGGGTTACGAGCAGTACTTC. Protein sequence: CASSPGQGGYEQYF. The V call is TRBV9, the J call TRBJ2-7; tentative D call: TRBD1 (7 bases). The CDR3 spans 14 residues. Trimming pared 4 bases from V and 4 bases from J, leaving 15 bases between. From germline, CDR1 is SGDLS and CDR2 YYNGEE. Filled out from reference TRBV9 and TRBJ2-7, the complete variable domain reads DSGVTQTPKHLITATGQRVTLRCSPRSGDLSVYWYQQSLDQGLQFLIQYYNGEERAKGNILERFSAQQFPDLHSELNLSSLELGDSALYFCASSPGQGGYEQYFGPGTRLTVT.

This chain links TRBV3-1 (or the pseudogene TRBV3-2) with TRBJ1-2; 9 nucleotides line up with TRBD1. J was trimmed by 4 bases and V by 5 bases; bases with no gene match: 2. Germline loops: CDR1 LGHDT, CDR2 YNNKEL (reference sequence). The CDR3 runs to 13 residues. The CDR3 nucleotides are TGTGCCAGCAGCTGGGACAGGGTCTATGGCTACACCTTC. Translated, it gives CASSWDRVYGYTF.

This clone is a singleton in its sample. The genes are TRBV9 and TRBJ2-2, with D perhaps matching TRBD1 (6 bases). The CDR3 runs to 16 residues. The germline CDR1 and CDR2 sequences are SGDLS and YYNGEE. V was pared by 5 bases and J by 0 bases, with 14 bases between. As DNA, the CDR3 is TGTGCCAGCAGTAACAGGGTAACCTCGAACACCGGGGAGCTGTTTTTT. Its translation: CASSNRVTSNTGELFF.

This clone came up once. The chain carries TRBV19 and TRBJ2-7, with 9 positions matching TRBD1. In germline, CDR1 is LNHDA, CDR2 SQIVND (reference sequence). This CDR3 region has 17 residues. J gave up 4 bases and V 5 bases, and 15 bases lay outside the gene matches. CDR3: CASSQGRDRGAPYEQYF. The CDR3 DNA follows: TGTGCCAGTAGTCAAGGGAGAGACAGGGGGGCCCCTTACGAGCAGTACTTC.

The rearrangement joins TRBV19 to TRBJ1-1, with 7 bases that match TRBD1. The CDR3 covers 14 residues. V shed 10 bases, J shed 1 base, and the junction held 9 bases outside the gene matches. Germline V gene sequence: CDR1 LNHDA, CDR2 SQIVND (reference sequence). In DNA, the CDR3 is TGTGCCACCCGGTCCGGGACAGAGAACACTGAAGCTTTCTTT. Amino acids: CATRSGTENTEAFF.